One sample yielded the 5 T cell receptor beta chains listed below, sequenced in a study of T cells in localized non-small cell lung cancer (dated by TCRdb to between 2020 and 2021). Library preparation was by the immunoSEQ multiplex PCR assay. As stored in TCRdb, this immuneACCESS dataset retains in-frame rearrangements with V and J assigned. A fraction of the clones does not appear; measured against another copy, unresolved V genes explain less than half of the discrepancy, and the remainder lacks a known reason. This sample lists 2,000 or so clones; 20% were detected once. The ten largest make up 20% to 25% of the sample. The input for sequencing was lung tumor tissue, taken before any cancer treatment. The receptors were sampled from a man aged 40 to 75 with stage I lung adenocarcinoma.

This clone was found a few times. The chain employs TRBV29-1 and TRBJ1-3; 10 bases match TRBD1. The germline gives CDR1 SQVTM, CDR2 ANQGSEA. The CDR3 totals 17 residues. The trim removed 3 bases at V and 2 bases at J, leaving 10 bases unmatched. The CDR3 reads CSVETTGTGVTGNTIYF. Here the CDR3 DNA reads TGCAGCGTTGAGACCACCGGGACAGGGGTTACTGGAAACACCATATATTTT.

The genes are TRBV6-8 and TRBJ2-2; either TRBD1 or TRBD2 may fit D (5 bases each). This CDR3 comprises 14 residues. Per the germline V gene, CDR1 is MNHGY and CDR2 is SAAAGT. Between the trimmed V and J ends, which lost 8 bases and 3 bases, there was a span of 13 bases. The CDR3 DNA is TGTGCCAGCGGCCGGGACGGGCACACCGGGGAGCTGTTTTTT. Its protein product is CASGRDGHTGELFF.

This clone was counted a few times. The V call is TRBV7-2, the J call TRBJ2-2; D not resolved. V was pared by 11 bases and J by 1 base, with 11 bases between. The V gene's germline CDR1 is SGHTA and CDR2 FQGNSA. The CDR3 length is 13 residues. CDR3 amino acids: CALSGRNTGELFF. DNA for the CDR3: TGTGCCCTGAGTGGGCGGAACACCGGGGAGCTGTTTTTT. Supplemented by reference TRBV7-2 and TRBJ2-2, the full variable domain reads GAGVSQSPSNKVTEKGKDVELRCDPISGHTALYWYRQSLGQGLEFLIYFQGNSAPDKSGLPSDRFSAERTGGSVSTLTIQRTQQEDSAVYLCALSGRNTGELFFGEGSRLTVL.

This clone is large in the sample. The gene calls are TRBV28 and TRBJ2-7; TRBD2 aligns across 9 bases. In germline, CDR1 is MDHEN, CDR2 SYDVKM. This CDR3 comprises 17 residues. V shed 6 bases and J 1 base; nucleotides not matched to a gene: 13. The CDR3 region is CASSPWTNSGSSYEQYF. The CDR3 DNA reads TGTGCCAGCAGCCCTTGGACCAATAGCGGGAGTTCCTACGAGCAGTACTTC. The full variable domain, with the rest looked up from reference TRBV28 and TRBJ2-7, is DVKVTQSSRYLVKRTGEKVFLECVQDMDHENMFWYRQDPGLGLRLIYFSYDVKMKEKGDIPEGYSVSREKKERFSLILESASTNQTSMYLCASSPWTNSGSSYEQYFGPGTRLTVT.

This clone turned up a few times. The chain is built from TRBV19 and TRBJ1-4; 7 bases are a match to TRBD1. Per germline, CDR1 LNHDA and CDR2 SQIVND (reference sequence). The CDR3 extends over 14 amino acids. The ends lost 4 bases at V and 8 bases at J; junction bases unmatched: 7. CDR3 sequence: CASSTRQGMEKLFF. DNA for the CDR3: TGTGCCAGTAGTACGAGACAGGGCATGGAAAAACTGTTTTTT.